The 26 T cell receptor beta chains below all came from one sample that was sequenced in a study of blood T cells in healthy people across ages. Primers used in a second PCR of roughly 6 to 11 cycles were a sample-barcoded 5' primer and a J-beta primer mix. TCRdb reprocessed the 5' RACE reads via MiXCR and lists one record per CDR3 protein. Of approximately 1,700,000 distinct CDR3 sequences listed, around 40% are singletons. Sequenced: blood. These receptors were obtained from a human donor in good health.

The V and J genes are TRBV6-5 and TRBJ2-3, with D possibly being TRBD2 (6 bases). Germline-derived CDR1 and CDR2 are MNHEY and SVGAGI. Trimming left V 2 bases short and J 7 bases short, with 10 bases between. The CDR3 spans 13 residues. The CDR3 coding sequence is TGTGCCAGCAGTTACCCCGGGACTTATACGCAGTATTTT. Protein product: CASSYPGTYTQYF.

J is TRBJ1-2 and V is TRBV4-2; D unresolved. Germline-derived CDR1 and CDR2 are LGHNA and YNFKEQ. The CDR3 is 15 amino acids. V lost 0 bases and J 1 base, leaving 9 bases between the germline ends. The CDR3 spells CASSQDRTDNYGYTF. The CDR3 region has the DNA TGTGCCAGCAGCCAAGATAGGACTGATAACTATGGCTACACCTTC.

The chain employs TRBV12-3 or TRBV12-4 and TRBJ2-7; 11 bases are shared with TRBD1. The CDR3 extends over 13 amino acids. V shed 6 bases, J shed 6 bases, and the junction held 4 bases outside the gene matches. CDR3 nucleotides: TGTGCCAGCAGGCCCGGGACAGGGGGCGAGCAGTACTTC. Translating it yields CASRPGTGGEQYF.

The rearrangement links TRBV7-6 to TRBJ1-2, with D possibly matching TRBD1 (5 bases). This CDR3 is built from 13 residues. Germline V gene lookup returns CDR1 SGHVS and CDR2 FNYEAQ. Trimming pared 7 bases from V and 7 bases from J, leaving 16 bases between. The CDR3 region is CASTSFGDAGYTF. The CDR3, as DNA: TGTGCCAGCACCTCGTTTGGGGACGCTGGCTACACCTTC.

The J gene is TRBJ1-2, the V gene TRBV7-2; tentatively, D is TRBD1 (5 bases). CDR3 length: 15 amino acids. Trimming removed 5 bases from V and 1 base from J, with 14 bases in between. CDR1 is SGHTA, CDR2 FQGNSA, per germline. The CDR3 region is CASSAATDSNYGYTF. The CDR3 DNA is TGTGCCAGCAGCGCCGCCACCGACAGTAACTATGGCTACACCTTC.

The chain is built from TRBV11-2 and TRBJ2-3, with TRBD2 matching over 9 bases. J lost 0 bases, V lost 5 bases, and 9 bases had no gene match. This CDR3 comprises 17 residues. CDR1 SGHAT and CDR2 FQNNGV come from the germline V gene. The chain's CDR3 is CASSRGGLAGSTDTQYF. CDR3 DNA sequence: TGTGCCAGCAGCCGAGGGGGACTAGCAGGCAGCACAGATACGCAGTATTTT.

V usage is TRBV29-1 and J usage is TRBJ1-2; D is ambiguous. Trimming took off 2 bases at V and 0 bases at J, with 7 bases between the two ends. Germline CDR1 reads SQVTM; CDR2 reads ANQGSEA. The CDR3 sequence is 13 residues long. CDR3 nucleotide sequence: TGCAGCGTTGAACCTCACACTAACTATGGCTACACCTTC. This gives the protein CSVEPHTNYGYTF.

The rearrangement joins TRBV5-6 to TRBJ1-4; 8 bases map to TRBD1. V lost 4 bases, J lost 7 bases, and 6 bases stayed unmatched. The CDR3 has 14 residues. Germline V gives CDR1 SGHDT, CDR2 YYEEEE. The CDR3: CASSTPTGGEKLFF. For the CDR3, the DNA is TGTGCCAGCAGCACTCCCACAGGGGGTGAAAAACTGTTTTTT.

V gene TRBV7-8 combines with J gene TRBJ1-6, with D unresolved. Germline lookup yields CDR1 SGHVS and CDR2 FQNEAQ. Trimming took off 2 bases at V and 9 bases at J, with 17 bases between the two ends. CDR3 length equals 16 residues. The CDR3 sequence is CASSLSGLTDSSPLHF. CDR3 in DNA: TGTGCCAGCAGCTTAAGCGGCCTCACTGATAGTTCACCCCTCCACTTT.

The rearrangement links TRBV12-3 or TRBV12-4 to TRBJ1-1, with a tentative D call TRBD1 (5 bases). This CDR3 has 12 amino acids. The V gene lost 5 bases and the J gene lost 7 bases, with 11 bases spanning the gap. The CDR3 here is CASSPTTDEAFF. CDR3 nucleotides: TGTGCCAGCAGTCCCACGACAGATGAAGCTTTCTTT.

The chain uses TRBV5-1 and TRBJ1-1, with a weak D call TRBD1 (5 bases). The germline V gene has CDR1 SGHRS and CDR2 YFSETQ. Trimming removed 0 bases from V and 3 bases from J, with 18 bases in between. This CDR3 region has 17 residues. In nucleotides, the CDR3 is TGCGCCAGCAGCTTGGGTTATTCTAATCGGGGGTACACTGAAGCTTTCTTT. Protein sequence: CASSLGYSNRGYTEAFF.

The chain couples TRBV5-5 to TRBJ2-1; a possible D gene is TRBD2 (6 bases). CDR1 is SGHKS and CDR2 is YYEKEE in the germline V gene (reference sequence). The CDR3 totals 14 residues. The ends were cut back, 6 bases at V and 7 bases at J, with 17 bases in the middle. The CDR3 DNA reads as TGTGCCAGCACCAGGACGGGGGTGTTGAATGAGCAGTTCTTC. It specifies CASTRTGVLNEQFF.

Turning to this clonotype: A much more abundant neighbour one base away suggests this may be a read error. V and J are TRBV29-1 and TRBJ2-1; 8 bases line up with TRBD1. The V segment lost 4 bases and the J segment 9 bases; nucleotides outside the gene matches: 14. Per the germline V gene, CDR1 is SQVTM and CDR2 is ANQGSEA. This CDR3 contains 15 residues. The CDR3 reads CSVGPPGGGLGEQFF. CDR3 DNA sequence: TGCAGCGTTGGCCCCCCAGGGGGCGGTCTTGGTGAGCAGTTCTTC.

CDR3 amino acids: CASGLSAGGVDGYTF. As DNA, the CDR3 is TGTGCTAGTGGTTTGTCGGCGGGGGGCGTCGATGGCTACACCTTC. This chain connects TRBV12-5 to TRBJ1-2; maybe TRBD1 (6 bases). The CDR3 is 15 amino acids. CDR1 is LGHNT and CDR2 is FRNRAP in the germline V gene. V lost 2 bases and J 6 bases, leaving 16 bases between the germline ends.

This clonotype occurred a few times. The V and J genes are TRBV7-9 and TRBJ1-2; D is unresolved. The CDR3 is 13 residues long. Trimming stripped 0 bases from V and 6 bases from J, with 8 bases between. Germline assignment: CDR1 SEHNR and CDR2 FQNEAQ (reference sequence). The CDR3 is CASSLATLNGYTF. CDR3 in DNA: TGTGCCAGCAGCTTAGCTACACTTAATGGCTACACCTTC.

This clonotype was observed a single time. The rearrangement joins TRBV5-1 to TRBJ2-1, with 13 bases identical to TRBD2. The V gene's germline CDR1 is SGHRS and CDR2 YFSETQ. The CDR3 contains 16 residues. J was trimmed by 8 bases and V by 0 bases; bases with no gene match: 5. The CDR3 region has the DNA TGCGCCAGCAGCTTGGGGGGGACTAGCGGGGCACATGAGCAGTTCTTC. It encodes CASSLGGTSGAHEQFF.

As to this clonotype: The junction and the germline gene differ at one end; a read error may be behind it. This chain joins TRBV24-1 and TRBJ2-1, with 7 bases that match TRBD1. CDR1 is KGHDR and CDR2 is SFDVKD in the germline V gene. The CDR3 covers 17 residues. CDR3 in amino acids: CATSDPTGASTYNEQCF. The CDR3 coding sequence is TGTGCCACCAGTGACCCTACAGGGGCGTCTACCTACAATGAGCAGTGCTTC.

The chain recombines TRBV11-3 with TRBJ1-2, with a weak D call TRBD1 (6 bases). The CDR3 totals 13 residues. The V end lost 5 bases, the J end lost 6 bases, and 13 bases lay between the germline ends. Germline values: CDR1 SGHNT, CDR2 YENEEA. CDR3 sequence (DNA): TGTGCCAGCAGCCCCGGGGGGGCGGATGGCTACACCTTC. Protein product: CASSPGGADGYTF.

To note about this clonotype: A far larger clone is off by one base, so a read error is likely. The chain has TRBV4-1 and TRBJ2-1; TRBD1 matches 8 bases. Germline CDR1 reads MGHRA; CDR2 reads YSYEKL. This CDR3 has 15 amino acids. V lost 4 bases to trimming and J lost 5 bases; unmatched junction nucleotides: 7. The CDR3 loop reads CASSLAGGAHNEQFF. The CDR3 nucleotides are TGCGCCAGCAGCCTGGCAGGGGGCGCGCACAATGAGCAGTTCTTC.

CDR3 in amino acids: CASKKEGGPYYEQYF. DNA for the CDR3: TGTGCCAGCAAAAAGGAGGGGGGGCCTTACTACGAGCAGTACTTC. The chain links TRBV6-2 or TRBV6-3 to TRBJ2-7; D might be TRBD2 (7 bases). CDR1 MNHEY and CDR2 SVGEGT come from the germline V gene. V was pared by 7 bases and J by 3 bases, with 19 bases between. The CDR3 is made up of 15 amino acids.

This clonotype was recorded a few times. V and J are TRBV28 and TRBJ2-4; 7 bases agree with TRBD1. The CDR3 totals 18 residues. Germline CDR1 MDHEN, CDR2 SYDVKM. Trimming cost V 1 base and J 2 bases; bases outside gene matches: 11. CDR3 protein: CASSLSYQTGAPKNIQYF. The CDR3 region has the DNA TGTGCCAGCAGTTTATCCTATCAAACAGGGGCCCCCAAAAACATTCAGTACTTC.

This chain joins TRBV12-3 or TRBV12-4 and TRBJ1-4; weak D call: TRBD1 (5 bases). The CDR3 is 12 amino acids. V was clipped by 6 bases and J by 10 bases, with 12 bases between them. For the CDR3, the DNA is TGTGCCAGCAGAGGGGAGGGGAGAAAACTGTTTTTT. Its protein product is CASRGEGRKLFF.

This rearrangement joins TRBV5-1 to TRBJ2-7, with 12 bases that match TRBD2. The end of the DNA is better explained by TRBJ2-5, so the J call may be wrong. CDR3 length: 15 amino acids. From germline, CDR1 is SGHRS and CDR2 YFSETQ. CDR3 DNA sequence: TGCGCCAGCAGCCGGACTAGCGGGGAGTGGGAGACCCAGTACTTC. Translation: CASSRTSGEWETQYF.

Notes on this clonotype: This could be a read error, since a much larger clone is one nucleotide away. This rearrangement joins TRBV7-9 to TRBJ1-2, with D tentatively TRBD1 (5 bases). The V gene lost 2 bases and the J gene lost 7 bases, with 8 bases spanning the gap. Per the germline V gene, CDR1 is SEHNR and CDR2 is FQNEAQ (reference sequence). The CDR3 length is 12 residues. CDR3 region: CASSLQGCGYTF. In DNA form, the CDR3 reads TGTGCCAGCAGCTTACAGGGTTGTGGCTACACCTTC.

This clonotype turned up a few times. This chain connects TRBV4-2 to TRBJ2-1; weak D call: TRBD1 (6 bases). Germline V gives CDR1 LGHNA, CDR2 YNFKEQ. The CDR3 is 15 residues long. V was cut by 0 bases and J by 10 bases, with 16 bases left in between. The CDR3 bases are TGTGCCAGCAGCCAAGATATCGATACAGGGAACGAGCAGTTCTTC. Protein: CASSQDIDTGNEQFF.

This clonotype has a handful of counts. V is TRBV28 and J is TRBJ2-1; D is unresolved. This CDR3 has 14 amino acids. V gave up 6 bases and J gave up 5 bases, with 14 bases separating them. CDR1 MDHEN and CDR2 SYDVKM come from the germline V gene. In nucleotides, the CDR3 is TGTGCCAGCAGGAGACAAGGACCCAACAATGAGCAGTTCTTC. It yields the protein CASRRQGPNNEQFF.